This T cell receptor beta chain is from a study of a mutant IDH1 vaccine in newly diagnosed glioma. As for the study in general: First vaccine doses came 4-6 weeks after radiotherapy alone, or with temozolomide cycles. Of treated patients, about 60% were men and about 38% women, averaging roughly 42 years. Earlier care involved radiotherapy, temozolomide, or both, and the majority received both.

Specified time point: week 11, during vaccination. Every vaccine dose comprised 300 ug of mutant IDH1 20-mer peptide plus topical imiquimod. The astrocytomas were IDH1-mutant, ATRX-negative, and WHO grade 3 or 4. The V and J ends lost 3 bases and 7 bases respectively, with 7 bases between them. Germline V gene lookup returns CDR1 KGHSH and CDR2 LQKENI. The CDR3 contains 12 residues. Using immunoSEQ multiplex PCR, the repertoire was profiled, and TCRdb retains in-frame clones only, with some absent. The sample consists of around 24,000 clones, around three quarters of them appearing once. To note about this clone: Its antigen is unknown. Additional DNA sequences in this sample encode the identical CDR3.

The sample in question was PBMCs, obtained from a glioma patient whose treatment included an IDH1 peptide vaccine. The receptor was isolated from a man aged 35 to 55 with glioma. The V call is TRBV18, the J call TRBJ2-1, with D possibly being TRBD2 (6 bases). The CDR3 nucleotides are TGTGCCAGCTCACCCGGAGGGAATGAGCAGTTCTTC. Translated: CASSPGGNEQFF.